These T cell receptor beta chains were read from a single sample in a study of blood T cell repertoires in COVID-19. Method: immunoSEQ multiplex PCR; TCRdb's copy keeps in-frame clones and lacks some. The repertoire holds some 370,000 clones, with 83% as singletons. Sequences were obtained from PBMCs or T cells enriched from blood (not recorded which). The receptors come from a woman aged 50 to 65 who had recovered from COVID-19. Each CDR3 is given with its conserved first and last residue. Fields, in order: clone size, D gene, V gene, J gene, CDR3 DNA, CDR3 protein. D genes are given only for firm matches. The size entry is marked missing in some rows and otherwise reads once, few, many or a size class.

abundance: .; d_gene: .; v_gene: TRBV5-1; j_gene: TRBJ1-4; CDR3nt: TGCGCCAGCACCAAGATGGGGGTCGGGGGTGATGAAAAACTGTTTTTT; CDR3aa: CASTKMGVGGDEKLFF
abundance: .; d_gene: TRBD1; v_gene: TRBV11-2; j_gene: TRBJ2-7; CDR3nt: TGTGCCAGCAGCTTAATGACAGGGGACTCCTACGAGCAGTACTTC; CDR3aa: CASSLMTGDSYEQYF
abundance: .; d_gene: TRBD1; v_gene: TRBV5-1; j_gene: TRBJ1-1; CDR3nt: TGCGCCAGCAGCTTGTGGGACAGAAATAAGAACACTGAAGCTTTCTTT; CDR3aa: CASSLWDRNKNTEAFF
abundance: .; d_gene: .; v_gene: TRBV6-2/TRBV6-3; j_gene: TRBJ2-3; CDR3nt: TGTGCCAGCAACCCCGGGGTGGATACGCAGTATTTT; CDR3aa: CASNPGVDTQYF
abundance: .; d_gene: TRBD2; v_gene: TRBV5-6; j_gene: TRBJ2-3; CDR3nt: TGTGCCAGCAGCTGGGGGGGACCTACAGATACGCAGTATTTT; CDR3aa: CASSWGGPTDTQYF
abundance: .; d_gene: TRBD1; v_gene: TRBV11-1; j_gene: TRBJ2-1; CDR3nt: TGTGCCAGCAGCTTAGTTCAACGGACAGGGGACAATGAGCAGTTCTTC; CDR3aa: CASSLVQRTGDNEQFF
abundance: .; d_gene: .; v_gene: TRBV11-2; j_gene: TRBJ2-2; CDR3nt: TGTGCCAGCAGCTTAGTTTCAGGGACACGCGGGGAGCTGTTTTTT; CDR3aa: CASSLVSGTRGELFF
abundance: .; d_gene: TRBD1; v_gene: TRBV14; j_gene: TRBJ1-1; CDR3nt: TGTGCCAGCAGCCGCCGATTTACAGGGGGCTCGTCGGGCGCTGAAGCCTTCTTT; CDR3aa: CASSRRFTGGSSGAEAFF
abundance: once; d_gene: TRBD1; v_gene: TRBV29-1; j_gene: TRBJ1-2; CDR3nt: TGCAGCGTTTGGGGGACAGACAATAACTATGGCTACACCTTC; CDR3aa: CSVWGTDNNYGYTF
abundance: .; d_gene: .; v_gene: TRBV5-4; j_gene: TRBJ2-7; CDR3nt: TGTGCCAGCAGCTGGGCCGGGACATCTGTCGGGCAGTACTTC; CDR3aa: CASSWAGTSVGQYF
abundance: .; d_gene: TRBD2; v_gene: TRBV5-6; j_gene: TRBJ2-2; CDR3nt: TGTGCCAGCAGTCGCTCGACTAGCGGGGGGAGTTGGGGGGCCGGGGAGCTGTTTTTT; CDR3aa: CASSRSTSGGSWGAGELFF
abundance: .; d_gene: TRBD2; v_gene: TRBV3-1/TRBV3-2; j_gene: TRBJ2-5; CDR3nt: TGTGCCAGCAGTTTCCTTAGCGGGAGGGCCGAAGAGACCCAGTACTTC; CDR3aa: CASSFLSGRAEETQYF
abundance: .; d_gene: TRBD2; v_gene: TRBV7-2; j_gene: TRBJ2-5; CDR3nt: TGTGCCAGCAGCTTAACCAGCGGGACCCAAGAGACCCAGTACTTC; CDR3aa: CASSLTSGTQETQYF
abundance: .; d_gene: TRBD2; v_gene: TRBV7-2; j_gene: TRBJ2-7; CDR3nt: TGTGCCAGCAGCCCAACTAGCGGGAGTCTCTACGAGCAGTACTTC; CDR3aa: CASSPTSGSLYEQYF
abundance: .; d_gene: .; v_gene: TRBV19; j_gene: TRBJ2-1; CDR3nt: TGTGCCAGTAGTATCAGGCTAGCTTTGGGGGAGCAGTTCTTC; CDR3aa: CASSIRLALGEQFF
abundance: .; d_gene: .; v_gene: TRBV29-1; j_gene: TRBJ2-1; CDR3nt: TGCAGCGGTGGGGAGGTAGATTTCTACAATGAGCAGTTCTTC; CDR3aa: CSGGEVDFYNEQFF
abundance: few; d_gene: TRBD1; v_gene: TRBV5-1; j_gene: TRBJ2-7; CDR3nt: TGCGCCAGCAGCTCCGGGACAGGGGTCGAGCAGTACTTC; CDR3aa: CASSSGTGVEQYF
abundance: .; d_gene: TRBD1; v_gene: TRBV5-1; j_gene: TRBJ1-5; CDR3nt: TGCGCCAGCAGCCCGGGAGGGGACAGGGGTCAGCCCCAGCATTTT; CDR3aa: CASSPGGDRGQPQHF
abundance: .; d_gene: .; v_gene: TRBV3-1/TRBV3-2; j_gene: TRBJ1-5; CDR3nt: TGTGCCAGCAGCCAAGTTTTGGACAACAATCAGCCCCAGCATTTT; CDR3aa: CASSQVLDNNQPQHF
abundance: .; d_gene: .; v_gene: TRBV6-6; j_gene: TRBJ1-3; CDR3nt: TGTGCCAGCAGTTACGGACCGCAGGGCTTTGGAAACACCATATATTTT; CDR3aa: CASSYGPQGFGNTIYF
abundance: .; d_gene: TRBD1; v_gene: TRBV30; j_gene: TRBJ1-5; CDR3nt: TGTGCCTGGAGCACAGGGGTGGAACAGCCCCAGCATTTT; CDR3aa: CAWSTGVEQPQHF
abundance: .; d_gene: TRBD2; v_gene: TRBV19; j_gene: TRBJ2-1; CDR3nt: TGTGCCAGTATGTTAGGGAGACTAGCGGGGGGGCCGATAGGGAATGAGCAGTTCTTC; CDR3aa: CASMLGRLAGGPIGNEQFF
abundance: once; d_gene: TRBD1; v_gene: TRBV19; j_gene: TRBJ1-1; CDR3nt: TGTGCCAGTAGTTCCCGACAGGGGAGGACTGAAGCTTTCTTT; CDR3aa: CASSSRQGRTEAFF
abundance: few; d_gene: .; v_gene: TRBV25-1; j_gene: TRBJ1-5; CDR3nt: TGTGCCAGCAGTGAATTAGGGAGTCGGCAGCCCCAGCATTTT; CDR3aa: CASSELGSRQPQHF
abundance: .; d_gene: .; v_gene: TRBV5-1; j_gene: TRBJ2-3; CDR3nt: TGCGCCAGCAGCTTGGTGGGGGGACTCGAGTTCAGCACAGATACGCAGTATTTT; CDR3aa: CASSLVGGLEFSTDTQYF
abundance: .; d_gene: TRBD1; v_gene: TRBV30; j_gene: TRBJ1-1; CDR3nt: TGTCCCTCCGGGCGGGACAGGGAAACGGGCACTGAAGCTTTCTTT; CDR3aa: CPSGRDRETGTEAFF
abundance: .; d_gene: .; v_gene: TRBV19; j_gene: TRBJ2-2; CDR3nt: TGTGCCAGTAGTATAGGAGGGGGGGTCATCTCCGGGGAGCTGTTTTTT; CDR3aa: CASSIGGGVISGELFF
abundance: .; d_gene: .; v_gene: TRBV6-5; j_gene: TRBJ1-1; CDR3nt: TGTGCCAGCACTCCACGAGTGAACACTGAAGCTTTCTTT; CDR3aa: CASTPRVNTEAFF
abundance: few; d_gene: TRBD1; v_gene: TRBV7-9; j_gene: TRBJ2-7; CDR3nt: TGTGCCAGCAGCCCCCGCGGGACAGGGGAATACGAGCAGTACTTC; CDR3aa: CASSPRGTGEYEQYF
abundance: .; d_gene: .; v_gene: TRBV7-2; j_gene: TRBJ1-4; CDR3nt: TGTGCCAGCAGCGTCGAGGGAGAAAAACTGTTTTTT; CDR3aa: CASSVEGEKLFF
abundance: .; d_gene: .; v_gene: TRBV5-4; j_gene: TRBJ1-1; CDR3nt: TGTGCCAGCAGCTTGGCCGGGCAAAGGGGCACTGAAGCTTTCTTT; CDR3aa: CASSLAGQRGTEAFF
abundance: .; d_gene: TRBD1; v_gene: TRBV5-5; j_gene: TRBJ2-6; CDR3nt: TGTGCCAGCAGCGCGACAGGGGCTGGGGCCAACGTCCTGACTTTC; CDR3aa: CASSATGAGANVLTF
abundance: .; d_gene: .; v_gene: TRBV18; j_gene: TRBJ1-2; CDR3nt: TGTGCCAGCTCACCACCAGGACAGCCCTATGGCTACACCTTC; CDR3aa: CASSPPGQPYGYTF
abundance: .; d_gene: TRBD1; v_gene: TRBV10-3; j_gene: TRBJ2-1; CDR3nt: TGTGCCATCAGCCCCGGGACAGGAGCCACCTCCTACAATGAGCAGTTCTTC; CDR3aa: CAISPGTGATSYNEQFF
abundance: .; d_gene: .; v_gene: TRBV9; j_gene: TRBJ1-1; CDR3nt: TGTGCCAGCAGCGTAGACAGGGCCTCTGAAGCTTTCTTT; CDR3aa: CASSVDRASEAFF
abundance: .; d_gene: TRBD1; v_gene: TRBV19; j_gene: TRBJ1-2; CDR3nt: TGTGCCAGTAGTGGCAGGGACAGGGGGTACTATGGCTACACCTTC; CDR3aa: CASSGRDRGYYGYTF
abundance: .; d_gene: .; v_gene: TRBV6-1; j_gene: TRBJ1-5; CDR3nt: TGTGCCAGCAGTGAAGAGAACAGCCAGCCCCAGCATTTT; CDR3aa: CASSEENSQPQHF
abundance: .; d_gene: .; v_gene: TRBV29-1; j_gene: TRBJ1-2; CDR3nt: TGCAGCGTTGACCCCGGGGGGGGGTATGGCTACACCTTC; CDR3aa: CSVDPGGGYGYTF
abundance: .; d_gene: TRBD2; v_gene: TRBV30; j_gene: TRBJ2-1; CDR3nt: TGTGCCTTGGGACTAGCGGGTAACAATGAGCAGTTCTTC; CDR3aa: CALGLAGNNEQFF
abundance: .; d_gene: .; v_gene: TRBV11-2; j_gene: TRBJ1-1; CDR3nt: TGTGCCAGCAGCATCCCGACAGGTTCAGCTTTCTTT; CDR3aa: CASSIPTGSAFF
abundance: .; d_gene: TRBD2; v_gene: TRBV7-8; j_gene: TRBJ2-3; CDR3nt: TGTGCCAGCAGCTTAGCGCCAAGGGCTAGCGGGGATGTTACGCAGTATTTT; CDR3aa: CASSLAPRASGDVTQYF
abundance: .; d_gene: .; v_gene: TRBV6-6; j_gene: TRBJ2-2; CDR3nt: TGTGCCACCAGACGGACGGGGGTAGACACCGGGGAGCTGTTTTTT; CDR3aa: CATRRTGVDTGELFF
abundance: .; d_gene: TRBD2; v_gene: TRBV30; j_gene: TRBJ2-3; CDR3nt: TGTGCCTGGAGTGACTCGGGACTAGCGGTCGGTACGCAGTATTTT; CDR3aa: CAWSDSGLAVGTQYF